Listed below are T cell receptor beta chains from one sample, sequenced in a study of memory CD4+ T cells and cytomegalovirus serostatus. Repertoires were generated with immunoSEQ multiplex PCR, while TCRdb's copy carries only in-frame clones and drops some. The table records 40,000 to 55,000 clones, roughly 78% of them present only once. The sample consisted of memory CD4+ T cells from blood. The receptors originated from an adult in good health and CMV-seronegative. Each CDR3 is given with its conserved first and last residue.

J gene,V gene,CDR3 protein
TRBJ2-1,TRBV6-6,CASTLRGGAGGNEQFF
TRBJ2-7,TRBV7-2,CASSLAMGLASYEQYF
TRBJ2-3,TRBV2,CASNRDRSTDTQYF
TRBJ2-1,TRBV11-2,CASTLGATGYTYNEQFF
TRBJ2-7,TRBV9,CASSLRTDPYEQYF
TRBJ2-1,TRBV4-2,CASSQVWDIDNEQFF
TRBJ2-2,TRBV7-3,CASSLSGSGNGELFF
TRBJ1-2,TRBV6-1,CASGQEENYGYTF
TRBJ2-2,TRBV6-6,CASTLYSTGELFF
TRBJ2-1,TRBV5-4,CASSKPSYNEQFF
TRBJ2-4,TRBV28,CASSPEGVAKNIQYF
TRBJ1-5,TRBV28,CASSLKGQVPNQPQHF
TRBJ1-2,TRBV18,CASSPQDYGYTF
TRBJ1-2,TRBV13,CASSLEGNYGYTF
TRBJ2-3,TRBV7-6,CASSLANGVLSTDTQYF
TRBJ1-5,TRBV10-2,CATGTGNQPQHF
TRBJ2-2,TRBV5-1,CASSLAYGGGGADTGELFF
TRBJ1-2,TRBV28,CASQQDRAYGYTF